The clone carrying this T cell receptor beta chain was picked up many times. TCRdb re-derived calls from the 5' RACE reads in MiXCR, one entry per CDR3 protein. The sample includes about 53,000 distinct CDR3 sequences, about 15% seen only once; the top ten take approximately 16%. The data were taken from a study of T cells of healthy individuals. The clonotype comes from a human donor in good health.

The CDR3: CASRHGSGSGYNEQFF. As DNA, the CDR3 is TGTGCCAGCAGGCATGGCTCCGGGTCCGGTTACAATGAGCAGTTCTTC. The chain has TRBV6-6 and TRBJ2-1; D gene unclear. Germline V lookup: CDR1 MNHNY, CDR2 SVGAGI (reference sequence). The ends were cut back, 6 bases at V and 4 bases at J, with 19 bases in the middle. The CDR3 spans 16 residues.